The 23 T cell receptor beta chains below were found in one sample sequenced in a study of a mutant IDH1 vaccine in newly diagnosed glioma. Assay used: immunoSEQ multiplex PCR; TCRdb lists only in-frame clones, some missing. Of roughly 60,000 clones in the sample, 85% were seen once. Time point meaning: week 23, last vaccination. The vaccine gave 300 ug of a 20-mer mutant IDH1 peptide subcutaneously per dose. Their antigens are not known. Sequenced here: PBMCs, sampled from a glioma patient whose treatment included an IDH1 peptide vaccine. The receptors were sampled from a man under 40 with glioma.

The chain employs TRBV5-5 and TRBJ1-4, with 9 positions matching TRBD1. Germline CDR1 reads SGHKS; CDR2 reads YYEKEE (reference sequence). The CDR3 contains 16 residues. J was trimmed by 3 bases and V by 6 bases; bases with no gene match: 9. This CDR3 is CASTQNRGQPNEKLFF. CDR3 coding DNA: TGTGCCAGCACACAGAACAGGGGGCAGCCTAATGAAAAACTGTTTTTT.

The CDR3 loop reads CASSWGAGILNEKLFF. The CDR3 coding sequence is TGTGCCAGCAGCTGGGGGGCAGGGATCCTTAATGAAAAACTGTTTTTT. The V and J genes are TRBV5-5 and TRBJ1-4; possible D gene TRBD1, 6 bases. The CDR3 runs 16 residues. The V end lost 3 bases, the J end lost 4 bases, and 16 bases lay between the germline ends. Per germline, CDR1 SGHKS and CDR2 YYEKEE (reference sequence).

This clone was detected only once. The V call is TRBV2, the J call TRBJ2-7, with 9 bases aligning to TRBD1. CDR1 is SNHLY and CDR2 is FYNNEI in the germline V gene. With V trimmed by 6 bases and J by 3 bases, 9 bases remained unmatched. The CDR3 is 15 residues long. The CDR3 DNA is TGTGCCAGCAGCTCCTACGGGACAGGGTTCTACGAGCAGTACTTC. It translates to CASSSYGTGFYEQYF.

V is TRBV7-9 and J is TRBJ2-5; the match to TRBD1 covers 10 bases. Matching the DNA end better, TRBJ2-7 makes the J call doubtful. The CDR3 totals 15 residues. Germline assignment: CDR1 SEHNR and CDR2 FQNEAQ (reference sequence). The DNA of the CDR3 is TGTGCCAGCAGCTTGGCTCGGGACAGGGGATACGAGCAGTACTTC. It is translated as CASSLARDRGYEQYF.

This clone occurred once. This sequence joins TRBV6-5 and TRBJ2-3; D call uncertain. V was clipped by 0 bases and J by 1 base, with 11 bases between them. CDR1 and CDR2 from the germline V gene are MNHEY and SVGAGI. The CDR3 covers 16 residues. CDR3 loop: CASSYSILAGTDTQYF. CDR3 nucleotides: TGTGCCAGCAGTTACTCGATCTTGGCGGGCACAGATACGCAGTATTTT.

This clone was counted once. V gene TRBV5-6 combines with J gene TRBJ2-1, with D possibly being TRBD2 (5 bases). Germline V CDR1 and CDR2: SGHDT, YYEEEE. The CDR3 covers 12 residues. The ends were cut back, 1 base at V and 9 bases at J, with 8 bases in the middle. CDR3 DNA: TGTGCCAGCAGCTTGCGGGAAACTGAGCAGTTCTTC. Translation gives CASSLRETEQFF.

V gene TRBV18 combines with J gene TRBJ2-7, with D possibly TRBD1 on 6 matching bases. Trimming took 4 bases from V and 4 from J, leaving 14 bases between them. Per the germline V gene, CDR1 is KGHSH and CDR2 is LQKENI. The CDR3 is 14 residues long. The CDR3 region is CASSQQGLRYEQYF. The CDR3 region has the DNA TGTGCCAGCTCACAACAGGGTTTAAGATACGAGCAGTACTTC.

This clone was detected once. This sequence joins TRBV15 and TRBJ1-5, with TRBD1 as a possible D gene (5 bases). This CDR3 comprises 17 residues. Germline CDR1 LNHNV, CDR2 YYDKDF (reference sequence). Trimming removed 1 base from V and 2 bases from J, with 15 bases in between. CDR3 DNA: TGTGCCACCAGCAGAGCAACTCTTGGGGCAGGCAATCAGCCCCAGCATTTT. This encodes CATSRATLGAGNQPQHF.

The chain joins TRBV6-6 to TRBJ2-2; D is undetermined. Germline loops: CDR1 MNHNY, CDR2 SVGAGI (reference sequence). The CDR3 runs 13 residues. V was pared by 3 bases and J by 0 bases, with 2 bases between. This chain's CDR3 is CASSYSNTGELFF. CDR3 DNA sequence: TGTGCCAGCAGTTATTCGAACACCGGGGAGCTGTTTTTT.

V and J are TRBV5-1 and TRBJ2-7; 15 bases match TRBD2. CDR3 length: 19 amino acids. Germline V gene sequence: CDR1 SGHRS, CDR2 YFSETQ. V shed 0 bases and J 0 bases; nucleotides not matched to a gene: 7. For the CDR3, the DNA is TGCGCCAGCAGCTTGGAGGGACTAGCGGGGGGTTCTCGCTCCTACGAGCAGTACTTC. It codes for CASSLEGLAGGSRSYEQYF.

In DNA form, the CDR3 reads TGTGCCAGCAGTGAAGAGGCGGGGTACGAGCAGTACTTC. Translating gives CASSEEAGYEQYF. J is TRBJ2-7 and V is TRBV6-1, with a possible D match to TRBD2 (6 bases). Germline V gene sequence: CDR1 MNHNS, CDR2 SASEGT. Trimming shortened V by 1 base and J by 4 bases, and 8 bases separated the two germline ends. The CDR3 runs to 13 residues.

The V call is TRBV27, the J call TRBJ2-2; D is ambiguous. Germline CDR1 and CDR2: MNHEY and SMNVEV (reference sequence). Trimming pared 4 bases from V and 7 bases from J, leaving 10 bases between. There are 13 residues in the CDR3. This CDR3 reads CASSSRIGGELFF. For the CDR3, the DNA is TGTGCCAGCAGTTCCAGAATCGGCGGGGAGCTGTTTTTT.

The V and J genes are TRBV12-5 and TRBJ1-4; D is possibly TRBD1 (6 bases). Germline CDR1 and CDR2: LGHNT and FRNRAP. V was pared by 6 bases and J by 2 bases, with 10 bases between. CDR3 length: 14 residues. CDR3 sequence (DNA): TGTGCTAGTGGGATAGGGGGGACTAATGAAAAACTGTTTTTT. Translation: CASGIGGTNEKLFF.

V usage is TRBV18 and J usage is TRBJ1-3; tentative D call: TRBD1 (5 bases). This CDR3 is 16 amino acids long. Germline assignment: CDR1 KGHSH and CDR2 LQKENI. V lost 1 base and J 4 bases, leaving 14 bases between the germline ends. In DNA, the CDR3 is TGTGCCAGCTCACCACTTGACGAGGGGCCGGGAAACACCATATATTTT. The encoded protein is CASSPLDEGPGNTIYF.

CDR3 amino acids: CASSYMRGEKLFF. The CDR3 nucleotides read TGTGCCAGCAGTTATATGAGGGGTGAAAAACTGTTTTTT. V and J are TRBV6-6 and TRBJ1-4; TRBD1 is a possible D gene (5 bases). Looked up from germline, CDR1 is MNHNY and CDR2 is SVGAGI (reference sequence). Trimming cost V 3 bases and J 7 bases, with 9 bases left between them. The CDR3 spans 13 residues.

The chain uses TRBV6-5 and TRBJ2-2; D not certain. The CDR3 has 16 residues. V lost 4 bases to trimming and J lost 2 bases, with 14 bases between them. The germline V gene has CDR1 MNHEY and CDR2 SVGAGI. Here the CDR3 reads CASSLMGNRNTGELFF. DNA of the CDR3: TGTGCCAGCAGTTTAATGGGAAACAGAAACACCGGGGAGCTGTTTTTT.

This clone was observed a few times. This rearrangement joins TRBV5-1 to TRBJ1-1; 7 bases are shared with TRBD1. The V and J ends lost 6 bases and 8 bases, in that order; junction bases with no gene match: 16. From germline, CDR1 is SGHRS and CDR2 YFSETQ. The CDR3 has 15 amino acids. The CDR3 DNA reads as TGCGCCAGCACTCTCACAGGGGCAGGAGGGATGGAAGCTTTCTTT. Translated, it gives CASTLTGAGGMEAFF.

CDR3 coding DNA: TGCGCCAGCAGCCGACTAGCGGGGGAGTACGAGCAGTACTTC. Residues: CASSRLAGEYEQYF. The chain joins TRBV4-1 to TRBJ2-7; 12 bases align to TRBD2. This CDR3 is 14 amino acids long. CDR1 is MGHRA, CDR2 YSYEKL, per germline. V dropped 4 bases and J dropped 4; count of bases not matched to a gene: 2.

This rearrangement joins TRBV27 to TRBJ2-5, with D perhaps matching TRBD2 (5 bases). The length of the CDR3 is 14 residues. V was pared by 5 bases and J by 5 bases, with 15 bases between. Germline V gene sequence: CDR1 MNHEY, CDR2 SMNVEV (reference sequence). In DNA form, the CDR3 reads TGTGCCAGCAGTCCGAACCCTAGCATCGAGACCCAGTACTTC. Protein: CASSPNPSIETQYF.

The chain joins TRBV4-1 to TRBJ2-3; D may be TRBD1 (5 bases). V dropped 8 bases and J dropped 4 bases, with 19 bases sitting between them. Per germline, CDR1 MGHRA and CDR2 YSYEKL. This CDR3 contains 15 residues. For the CDR3, the DNA is TGCGCCAGCCGAAGACAGTCATCAACCGCAGATACGCAGTATTTT. Amino acid sequence: CASRRQSSTADTQYF.

V is TRBV10-1 and J is TRBJ1-1, with D unclear. Germline CDR1 and CDR2: WNHNN and SYGVQD (reference sequence). This CDR3 is 16 amino acids long. The germline V and J ends were trimmed by 1 base and 0 bases, with 12 bases remaining between them. The DNA for the CDR3 is TGCGCCAGCAGTGAGTTCGTCAGCGCGATGAACACTGAAGCTTTCTTT. Translation gives CASSEFVSAMNTEAFF.

The rearrangement uses TRBV5-4 and TRBJ1-2, with a possible D match to TRBD1 (5 bases). V shed 0 bases and J shed 3 bases, with 15 bases lying between them. The CDR3 consists of 16 residues. CDR1 is SGHNT and CDR2 is YYREEE in the germline V gene (reference sequence). CDR3 in DNA: TGTGCCAGCAGCTTGGGAGAGGGACTCAAAGACTATGGCTACACCTTC. Protein: CASSLGEGLKDYGYTF.

The chain employs TRBV16 and TRBJ1-2; 8 bases align to TRBD1. CDR3 length: 15 amino acids. V trimming: 0 bases; J trimming: 8 bases; junction bases outside the gene matches: 8. Germline V gene lookup returns CDR1 KGHSY and CDR2 FQNENV. The DNA for the CDR3 is TGTGCCAGCAGCCAATCGTTATCAGGGGGCGACGGCTACACCTTC. Its translation: CASSQSLSGGDGYTF. Based on the CDR3 plus reference TRBV16 and TRBJ1-2, the full variable domain is GEEVAQTPKHLVRGEGQKAKLYCAPIKGHSYVFWYQQVLKNEFKFLISFQNENVFDETGMPKERFSAKCLPNSPCSLEIQATKLEDSAVYFCASSQSLSGGDGYTFGSGTRLTVV.